These T cell receptor beta chains were read from a single sample in a study of blood T cell repertoires in COVID-19. Sequenced by immunoSEQ multiplex PCR; TCRdb stores in-frame clones only, minus some. The sample carries 150,000 or so clones, 70% to 90% recorded once. Sequencing was carried out using peripheral blood. The receptor source for this set is a man aged 60 to 69 with COVID-19, enrolled during active disease. Each CDR3 is given without its conserved first and last residue.

j_call cdr3_length v_call cdr3_aa
TRBJ1-5 12 TRBV7-8 ASSKNMGEQPQH
TRBJ2-7 11 TRBV7-2 ASSGGFSGEQY
TRBJ1-6 12 TRBV5-1 ASSPGQGNSPLH
TRBJ1-5 11 TRBV18 ASSPAGNQPQH
TRBJ2-2 14 TRBV14 ASSQVGAGAVGELF
TRBJ1-3 9 TRBV29-1 SVGGDNTIY
TRBJ2-7 14 TRBV7-2 ASSPRARAGAGEQY
TRBJ1-3 14 TRBV15 ATKANGLTSGNTIY
TRBJ2-1 12 TRBV9 ASSVTLFGNEQF
TRBJ2-7 12 TRBV4-2 ASSPSQVAYEQY
TRBJ2-7 14 TRBV7-2 ASSLPKDSFDYEQY
TRBJ1-3 13 TRBV10-3 AISPDPRVGNTIY
TRBJ1-5 13 TRBV7-2 ASSADRGGNQPQH
TRBJ2-7 12 TRBV5-5 ASSFYGDLGEQY
TRBJ2-7 12 TRBV6-6 ASSYRDTSYEQY